This T cell receptor beta chain originates from a study of T-cell memory formation after mild COVID-19 (dated by TCRdb to 2020 to 2023). For the study in its entirety: TCR sequence clusters from the two donors were largely donor specific. In a couple of donors, T-cell clones that expanded and contracted after mild COVID-19 were tracked by sequencing TCRalpha and TCRbeta repertoires over time. The cohort was made up of two young adult volunteers, one female and one male, who were previously healthy.

Ficoll-Paque density gradient centrifugation was used to isolate PBMCs. Sequencing relied on an Illumina NovaSeq 6000. TCRalpha and TCRbeta cDNA libraries were constructed by 5'RACE with constant-segment primers, with sample barcodes and unique molecular identifiers being introduced. RNA was extracted from every sample with Trizol reagent. The libraries were amplified in two PCR steps, and the second step added a second sample barcode and Illumina TruSeq adapters. Sequencing of the libraries was done on an Illumina NovaSeq, producing 2 x 150 bp paired-end reads. In the authors' own workflow: The reads were demultiplexed and collapsed into UMI-guided consensus sequences using migec v1.2.7. Using mixcr v2.1.11, UMI consensuses were aligned to TRA and TRB V and J templates and then assembled into clonotypes. A clonotype was counted as expanded or contracted only if both edgeR and NoisET called the change significant, with noise models trained on biological replicates. edgeR calls used a false discovery rate-adjusted p below 0.01 and a log2 fold-change threshold of 1. As an exploratory analysis of dynamics, PCA with hierarchical clustering was applied to max-normalized trajectories of the 1000 most abundant clonotypes. The CD4 or CD8 phenotype of responding clones was assigned using the separately sequenced CD4+ and CD8+ repertoires. TCRdb reanalyzed the raw reads on its own, using fastp at Q25 for trimming and MiXCR for clone calling, and kept in-frame beta chains. Each entry merges the rows of one CDR3 protein and shows their most common DNA and genes. Here the V and J calls rest on TCRdb's processing, not on the authors' analysis. The sample table shows a few hundred thousand distinct CDR3 sequences, and 15% to 20% are seen once. The top ten clones comprise around 20% of the sample.

What the research found in general, with its limitations: SARS-CoV-2 specificity of the second-wave clones peaking on day 37 was not confirmed. Clones contracting from day 15 to 85 had balanced CD4/CD8 phenotypes, while a second wave expanding from day 15 to 37 was biased towards CD4+. Contracting CD4+ clones were found mainly in CM and EM memory subsets, while CD8+ clones were enriched in EMRA. The study included only two mild cases, and larger cohorts that include severe cases with pre-infection samples were judged to be necessary. Some responding clones were detected in pre-infection memory, which suggested that pre-existing cross-reactive memory T cells had joined the SARS-CoV-2 response.

This clonotype was seen only a few times. It lacks a known antigen. Per-base qualities were not stored, and no clone one base away is much larger. The receptor's source is a man in his late teens or twenties who had mild COVID-19 (a few samples of this study predate the infection). The sample titles of this study are shuffled in the database, so cell type and time point are left out; the donor was told from shared clones. Sequencing used PBMCs or a T cell subset sorted from them (not recorded which).

DNA sequence: TGTGCCAGCGGGAAACAGGGCGCAACTAATGAAAAACTGTTTTTT. This gives the protein CASGKQGATNEKLFF. The chain is assembled from TRBV6-2 or TRBV6-3 and TRBJ1-4, and the D gene may be TRBD1, 6 bases matching. V is cut by 8 bases and J by 0 bases, and the space between the germline ends is 13 bases. From a lookup of the germline V gene, CDR1 and CDR2 are MNHEY and SVGEGT. Its CDR3 holds 15 amino acids, cysteine through phenylalanine. This entry keeps only the CDR3 DNA: 45 bases, framed from base 1.